This entry is about one T cell receptor (beta chain). Its antigen is currently unknown. The CDR3 sequence is 14 residues long. CDR1 and CDR2 from the germline V gene are LNHDA and SQIVND (reference sequence). V gave up 8 bases and J gave up 2 bases, with 13 bases separating them. These data are taken from a study of OX40 agonist ivuxolimab in advanced cancers. Study as a whole: The dose-escalation cohort had hepatocellular carcinoma, melanoma, renal cell or head and neck cancer. Mean age around 60 years, range about 20 to 79; nearly 85% male. General observations from the study: Clonal expansion by week 6 occurred in CD4+ and CD8+ blood T cells (at 0.1 to 3.0 mg/kg). Clonal expansion was among the lowest in partial responders at 0.1-3.0 mg/kg, especially CD8+.

Only in-frame clones appear in the TCRdb table, and some are missing; sequencing was by immunoSEQ multiplex PCR. The table has about 80,000 clones, 75% to 90% seen once. The V and J genes are TRBV19 and TRBJ1-5; TRBD1 is a possible D gene (5 bases). The sequence was collected from an adult with an advanced solid tumor such as melanoma, head and neck, liver or kidney cancer. The material sequenced was CD4+ or CD8+ T cells sorted from blood, taken in a trial of the OX40 agonist ivuxolimab. CDR3 nucleotides: TGTGCCAGTCATAGGGGTTTGGGCAATCAGCCCCAGCATTTT. This encodes CASHRGLGNQPQHF. Full variable domain (missing parts from reference TRBV19 and TRBJ1-5): DGGITQSPKYLFRKEGQNVTLSCEQNLNHDAMYWYRQDPGQGLRLIYYSQIVNDFQKGDIAEGYSVSREKKESFPLTVTSAQKNPTAFYLCASHRGLGNQPQHFGDGTRLSIL.